This TCR beta chain was found in a study of shared clonotypes between healthy human individuals. Naive CD4+ cells were CD45RA-selected; the remaining cells were memory. Germline values: CDR1 WNHNN, CDR2 SYGVQD (reference sequence). The CDR3 contains 12 residues. V lost 3 bases, J lost 1 base, and 2 bases lay in between. About this clone itself: The same CDR3 is also encoded by other DNA sequences in this sample.

How the authors handled the data: Quality scores were absent from the junction-only immunoSEQ sequences, so filtering differed. Repertoires were generated with immunoSEQ multiplex PCR, while TCRdb's copy carries only in-frame clones and drops some. Clonal size and the V and J genes are those of that table, whereas D and trimming came from the DNA. In the table there are some 2.4 million clones, approximately 93% of which are singletons. Sequenced material: naive CD4+ T cells from PBMCs. Stated subset: CD45RA+ positively selected. The chain combines TRBV10-1 with TRBJ2-3, with D hard to call. The TCR sequence derives from a man aged 18-30 years in good health. Some clones in this sample may be carry-over from other donors' samples. The CDR3 sequence is CASSERTDTQYF. The CDR3 coding sequence is TGCGCCAGCAGTGAACGCACAGATACGCAGTATTTT.